This T cell receptor beta chain was obtained from a study of OX40 agonist ivuxolimab in advanced cancers. Sequencing used immunoSEQ multiplex PCR; TCRdb keeps in-frame clones, though not all of them. The table lists 65,000 to 90,000 clones, more than 75% of them singletons. Autoimmune disease history or systemic immunosuppression disqualified patients. The germline CDR1 and CDR2 sequences are MNHEY and SVGAGI. The V gene end was trimmed by 4 bases and the J gene end by 4 bases; junction bases not matched to a gene: 8. The CDR3 length is 16 residues. The receptor comes from an adult with an advanced solid tumor such as melanoma, head and neck, liver or kidney cancer. The material sequenced was CD4+ or CD8+ T cells sorted from blood, taken in a trial of the OX40 agonist ivuxolimab. The V and J genes are TRBV6-5 and TRBJ2-5; 11 bases line up with TRBD2. The CDR3 protein is CASSWSLAGVRETQYF. In DNA, the CDR3 is TGTGCCAGCAGTTGGTCACTAGCGGGGGTCCGAGAGACCCAGTACTTC.